The present entry profiles one TCR beta chain with its context. Its target is not known. These data belong to a study of beta chain features in type 1 diabetes. CDR1 and CDR2 from the germline V gene are SGHRS and YFSETQ. The CDR3 loop spans 15 amino acids. The trim removed 4 bases at V and 6 bases at J, leaving 9 bases unmatched. cDNA synthesis used the whole RNA isolate, giving expressed TCRB sequences. The study sequenced naive, central memory and regulatory T cell samples to an average of about 3.5 million reads. The assay was immunoSEQ multiplex PCR, and TCRdb's table has in-frame clones only and misses some. The sample consists of 240,000 or so clones, about 14% of them appearing once. Whole-study findings and limits: Moderate yet significant TCRB CDR3 shortening was seen in Type 1 diabetes patients in all four CD4+ subsets. In patients and controls equally, PCR might favor templates that are shorter.

The specimen was naive CD4+ T cells from blood. The TCR originated in a man aged 25 to 40 with type 1 diabetes. V gene TRBV5-1 combines with J gene TRBJ2-1; 8 bases are a match to TRBD1. The CDR3 here is CASSQTGATTNEQFF. DNA for the CDR3: TGCGCCAGCAGCCAGACAGGGGCGACCACCAATGAGCAGTTCTTC.